Presented here are 26 T cell receptor beta chains from one specimen sequenced in a study of shared clonotypes between healthy human individuals. Assay used: immunoSEQ multiplex PCR; TCRdb lists only in-frame clones, some missing. The sample carries roughly 2.6 million clones, around nine tenths recorded once. Sequenced input: naive CD4+ T cells sorted from blood. Regarding subset: CD45RA+ positively selected. These receptors were taken from a man younger than 30 in good health.

The chain employs TRBV18 and TRBJ2-5; 8 bases are shared with TRBD1. J gave up 5 bases and V 2 bases, and 10 bases lay outside the gene matches. Germline V gives CDR1 KGHSH, CDR2 LQKENI. The CDR3 length is 16 residues. CDR3 sequence: CASSPGLLRTGETQYF. As DNA, the CDR3 is TGTGCCAGCTCACCAGGCTTGCTGAGGACAGGGGAGACCCAGTACTTC.

This clone has only one observation. The chain employs TRBV5-1 and TRBJ2-7; the match to TRBD1 covers 9 bases. Trimming removed 0 bases from V and 5 bases from J; junction bases left unmatched: 6. The CDR3 is 15 amino acids. Germline lookup yields CDR1 SGHRS and CDR2 YFSETQ. The CDR3 loop reads CASSLAGQGLHEQYF. In nucleotides, the CDR3 is TGCGCCAGCAGCTTGGCGGGACAGGGTCTTCACGAGCAGTACTTC.

The gene calls are TRBV11-3 and TRBJ2-3, with D perhaps matching TRBD2 (6 bases). CDR1 and CDR2 (germline): SGHNT, YENEEA. The CDR3 extends over 15 amino acids. Trimming cost V 3 bases and J 3 bases, with 13 bases left between them. Written as DNA, the CDR3 is TGTGCCAGCAGCTTCTCTAGCGTGGTAACAGATACGCAGTATTTT. This sequence encodes CASSFSSVVTDTQYF. The whole variable domain, filled in from reference TRBV11-3 and TRBJ2-3, reads EAGVVQSPRYKIIEKKQPVAFWCNPISGHNTLYWYLQNLGQGPELLIRYENEEAVDDSQLPKDRFSAERLKGVDSTLKIQPAELGDSAVYLCASSFSSVVTDTQYFGPGTRLTVL.

The chain uses TRBV5-5 and TRBJ2-1; the D gene is possibly TRBD2 (5 bases). The germline gives CDR1 SGHKS, CDR2 YYEKEE (reference sequence). The CDR3 runs 13 residues. With 3 bases removed from V and 7 bases from J, the gap between germline ends came to 11 bases. The CDR3 DNA reads as TGTGCCAGCAGCTCCGGGGTGAGGAATGAGCAGTTCTTC. Protein: CASSSGVRNEQFF. Full variable domain (missing parts from reference TRBV5-5 and TRBJ2-1): DAGVTQSPTHLIKTRGQQVTLRCSPISGHKSVSWYQQVLGQGPQFIFQYYEKEERGRGNFPDRFSARQFPNYSSELNVNALLLGDSALYLCASSSGVRNEQFFGPGTRLTVL.

V is TRBV19 and J is TRBJ2-1; 10 bases are shared with TRBD2. CDR1 is LNHDA, CDR2 SQIVND, per germline (reference sequence). J lost 5 bases, V lost 8 bases, and 9 bases had no gene match. The CDR3 sequence is 15 residues long. As DNA, the CDR3 is TGTGCCAGTGGTCCGGGACTAGCGTTAGACAATGAGCAGTTCTTC. This gives the protein CASGPGLALDNEQFF.

This clone was observed a handful of times. The V call is TRBV4-3, the J call TRBJ2-3, with D maybe TRBD2 (5 bases). CDR3 length: 14 residues. Germline CDR1 is LGHNA and CDR2 is YSLEER. Trimming removed 4 bases from V and 5 bases from J, with 13 bases in between. CDR3 bases: TGCGCCAGCAGCCTGGCGGGTGGTAGAGATACGCAGTATTTT. As protein: CASSLAGGRDTQYF.

This sequence joins TRBV7-6 and TRBJ2-2; the D is unclear. Germline assignment: CDR1 SGHVS and CDR2 FNYEAQ. Trimming took off 0 bases at V and 5 bases at J, with 4 bases between the two ends. There are 13 residues in the CDR3. CDR3 bases: TGTGCCAGCAGCTTAGCGACGACCGGGGAGCTGTTTTTT. It codes for CASSLATTGELFF.

This chain connects TRBV5-6 to TRBJ2-5, with D possibly TRBD2 on 5 matching bases. The germline gives CDR1 SGHDT, CDR2 YYEEEE. There are 14 residues in the CDR3. The germline V and J ends were trimmed by 1 base and 4 bases, with 11 bases remaining between them. The chain's CDR3 is CASSLNSGGETQYF. The CDR3 nucleotides read TGTGCCAGCAGCTTGAATTCCGGAGGAGAGACCCAGTACTTC.

Remarks on this clone: At the DNA level, this CDR3 is encoded by other sequences in the same sample as well. The rearrangement uses TRBV2 and TRBJ2-7; D is unclear. The germline gives CDR1 SNHLY, CDR2 FYNNEI. CDR3 size: 12 residues. Trimming pared 4 bases from V and 3 bases from J, leaving 7 bases between. The chain's CDR3 is CASSGPGYEQYF. Here the CDR3 DNA reads TGTGCCAGCAGTGGTCCGGGCTACGAGCAGTACTTC.

The chain joins TRBV2 to TRBJ1-2; tentatively, D is TRBD1 (6 bases). CDR3 length: 14 residues. V was trimmed by 7 bases and J by 3 bases, leaving 15 bases between them. Germline V gene lookup returns CDR1 SNHLY and CDR2 FYNNEI. The CDR3 region has the DNA TGTGCCAGCACCCTAAGAGGGGGTGACTATGGCTACACCTTC. It specifies CASTLRGGDYGYTF.

The chain joins TRBV10-1 to TRBJ2-7, with 8 bases lining up with TRBD1. Germline CDR1 and CDR2: WNHNN and SYGVQD (reference sequence). The CDR3 has 16 amino acids. Trimming at V came to 3 bases and at J to 4 bases, leaving 11 bases not matched to a gene. In nucleotides, the CDR3 is TGCGCCAGCAGTGATCCCGACAGGGGAAATATTTACGAGCAGTACTTC. It is translated as CASSDPDRGNIYEQYF.

The V call is TRBV18, the J call TRBJ2-6; D gene uncertain. V lost 6 bases, J lost 0 bases, and 6 bases lay in between. This CDR3 spans 14 amino acids. CDR1 and CDR2 from the germline V gene are KGHSH and LQKENI. CDR3 loop: CASSHSSGANVLTF. For the CDR3, the DNA is TGTGCCAGCTCCCATAGCTCTGGGGCCAACGTCCTGACTTTC.

The chain employs TRBV19 and TRBJ1-4; D is possibly TRBD1 (6 bases). The CDR3 has 11 amino acids. V was shortened by 4 bases and J by 16 bases, with 13 bases between the two germline ends. Germline lookup yields CDR1 LNHDA and CDR2 SQIVND (reference sequence). In DNA, the CDR3 is TGTGCCAGTAGTAGAGGGGGTGCCGCGTTTTTT. Amino acids: CASSRGGAAFF.

The sample holds one count of this clone. J is TRBJ1-6 and V is TRBV5-1, with D possibly TRBD1 on 5 matching bases. The CDR3 extends over 16 amino acids. Germline V lookup: CDR1 SGHRS, CDR2 YFSETQ. Trimming pared 1 base from V and 0 bases from J, leaving 8 bases between. CDR3 region: CASSLPGSSYNSPLHF. The CDR3 nucleotides are TGCGCCAGCAGCTTGCCAGGGAGCTCCTATAATTCACCCCTCCACTTT.

This clone was counted only a few times. The same CDR3 arises from other DNA sequences in this sample as well. The chain carries TRBV19 and TRBJ1-5, with unresolved D. Germline CDR1 reads LNHDA; CDR2 reads SQIVND (reference sequence). V shed 0 bases and J shed 5 bases, with 5 bases lying between them. The CDR3 is 13 residues long. The CDR3 DNA follows: TGTGCCAGTAGTATAGACAGAGATCAGCCCCAGCATTTT. Translating it yields CASSIDRDQPQHF. Variable domain in full (rest from reference TRBV19 and TRBJ1-5): DGGITQSPKYLFRKEGQNVTLSCEQNLNHDAMYWYRQDPGQGLRLIYYSQIVNDFQKGDIAEGYSVSREKKESFPLTVTSAQKNPTAFYLCASSIDRDQPQHFGDGTRLSIL.

The chain joins TRBV15 to TRBJ1-2; a possible D gene is TRBD1 (5 bases). The CDR3 length is 14 residues. The V gene's germline CDR1 is LNHNV and CDR2 YYDKDF (reference sequence). V was cut by 6 bases and J by 4 bases, with 15 bases left in between. CDR3 amino acids: CATRAEAGIYGYTF. The CDR3 nucleotides read TGTGCCACCAGAGCCGAGGCAGGGATCTATGGCTACACCTTC.

The V call is TRBV5-6, the J call TRBJ1-3; D remains unclear. The CDR3 extends over 15 amino acids. Germline CDR1 SGHDT, CDR2 YYEEEE. V lost 1 base and J lost 4, with 12 bases in between. CDR3 residues: CASSLNYWTGNTIYF. In nucleotides, the CDR3 is TGTGCCAGCAGCTTGAATTACTGGACGGGAAACACCATATATTTT.

This chain uses TRBV10-3 with TRBJ2-7; no clear D. The CDR3 runs 11 residues. V lost 8 bases to trimming and J lost 6 bases, with 11 bases between them. Per germline, CDR1 ENHRY and CDR2 SYGVKD. CDR3 residues: CAISRTTEQYF. The CDR3 DNA reads as TGTGCCATCTCCAGGACCACCGAGCAGTACTTC.

V gene TRBV5-4 combines with J gene TRBJ2-1, with D possibly being TRBD1 (6 bases). The V end lost 2 bases, the J end lost 6 bases, and 15 bases lay between the germline ends. Germline V gene sequence: CDR1 SGHNT, CDR2 YYREEE (reference sequence). The CDR3 sequence is 15 residues long. CDR3 DNA sequence: TGTGCCAGCAGCTTCGGGACACCCTTGGGCAATGAGCAGTTCTTC. This translates into CASSFGTPLGNEQFF.

The chain carries TRBV9 and TRBJ2-5, with 9 nucleotides matching TRBD1. The CDR3 runs to 17 residues. Trimming took 3 bases from V and 5 from J; bases not matched to a gene: 14. Germline loops: CDR1 SGDLS, CDR2 YYNGEE. CDR3: CASSGGPGQGLGETQYF. The CDR3 region has the DNA TGTGCCAGCAGCGGGGGACCGGGACAGGGATTAGGGGAGACCCAGTACTTC. Full variable domain (outside the CDR3, taken from reference TRBV9 and TRBJ2-5): DSGVTQTPKHLITATGQRVTLRCSPRSGDLSVYWYQQSLDQGLQFLIQYYNGEERAKGNILERFSAQQFPDLHSELNLSSLELGDSALYFCASSGGPGQGLGETQYFGPGTRLLVL.

This clone occurred once. The CDR3 is CASSPQGLAPQHF. The CDR3 nucleotides are TGTGCCAGCTCACCACAGGGACTGGCGCCCCAGCATTTT. The chain combines TRBV18 with TRBJ1-5; D possibly corresponds to TRBD1 (5 bases). CDR1 and CDR2 from the germline V gene are KGHSH and LQKENI. This CDR3 spans 13 amino acids. V was pared by 1 base and J by 9 bases, with 10 bases between.

The chain recombines TRBV11-2 with TRBJ2-3; 7 nucleotides align to TRBD2. The germline CDR1 and CDR2 sequences are SGHAT and FQNNGV. The ends lost 5 bases at V and 3 bases at J; junction bases unmatched: 11. CDR3 size: 16 residues. This CDR3 reads CASSPGSSSGTDTQYF. The CDR3 DNA sequence: TGTGCCAGCAGCCCCGGTTCGAGTAGCGGGACAGATACGCAGTATTTT.

The V gene is TRBV19, the J gene TRBJ2-3; D is unresolved. V lost 6 bases to trimming and J lost 6 bases, with 16 bases between them. The CDR3 contains 14 residues. Germline V gives CDR1 LNHDA, CDR2 SQIVND (reference sequence). This CDR3 is CASRISLNSDTQYF. CDR3 DNA: TGTGCCAGTAGAATCTCCCTCAACTCCGATACGCAGTATTTT.

Comment on this clone: Other DNA sequences in this specimen translate into the identical CDR3. This chain links TRBV5-6 with TRBJ2-2; D gene uncertain. Germline V CDR1 and CDR2: SGHDT, YYEEEE. The CDR3 loop spans 11 amino acids. V lost 2 bases to trimming and J lost 7 bases, with 3 bases between them. The CDR3 DNA reads TGTGCCAGCAGCTTTCTCGGGGAGCTGTTTTTT. Amino acid sequence: CASSFLGELFF.

The V and J genes are TRBV2 and TRBJ2-4, with D possibly TRBD2 on 5 matching bases. This CDR3 contains 15 residues. Trimming pared 7 bases from V and 1 base from J, leaving 14 bases between. In germline, CDR1 is SNHLY, CDR2 FYNNEI. The chain's CDR3 is CASNGRGSAKNIQYF. The CDR3 DNA reads as TGTGCCAGCAATGGCAGAGGGTCTGCCAAAAACATTCAGTACTTC.

The chain links TRBV19 to TRBJ1-3; 7 nucleotides agree with TRBD1. The CDR3 spans 13 residues. Per the germline V gene, CDR1 is LNHDA and CDR2 is SQIVND (reference sequence). The J segment lost 7 bases and the V segment lost 11 bases, leaving 11 bases of the junction unmatched. The CDR3: CALPWGRGNTIYF. For the CDR3, the DNA is TGTGCCCTCCCATGGGGCAGGGGGAACACCATATATTTT.